This T cell receptor (beta chain) was obtained from a study of T cell responses to AZD1222 COVID-19 vaccine. Generated by immunoSEQ multiplex PCR, the TCRdb table keeps only in-frame clones and is missing some. The sample shows more than 150,000 clones, roughly 94% of them seen only once. This clone showed up just a few times. The antigen remains undetermined. General study findings and limits: The study identified only a handful of AZD1222 recipients as seropositive at baseline.

The sample was peripheral blood, taken 28 days after the second AZD1222 dose. This receptor was identified in an adult who received the AZD1222 COVID-19 vaccine.

This chain's CDR3 is CASSQGPQVLTF. In DNA, the CDR3 is TGTGCCAGCAGCCAAGGGCCCCAAGTCCTGACTTTC. The J gene is TRBJ2-6, the V gene TRBV3-1 (or the pseudogene TRBV3-2); no clear D gene. The CDR3 is 12 residues long. The V end lost 1 base, the J end lost 13 bases, and 8 bases lay between the germline ends. Germline V gene data show CDR1 as LGHDT and CDR2 as YNNKEL (reference sequence).